These T cell receptor beta chains were read from a single sample in a study of blood T cells in healthy people across ages. TCRdb re-called the 5' RACE reads with MiXCR, one entry per CDR3 protein. The profile shows about 1.6 million distinct CDR3 sequences, about 31% of them singletons. The sample consisted of blood. The receptors here all came from a woman younger than 45 in good health. The conserved cysteine and the conserved F or W are not part of the CDR3 here.

CDR3 length: 14; V gene: TRBV7-9; J gene: TRBJ1-2; CDR3 protein: ASSVTKGSPNYGYT
CDR3 length: 12; V gene: TRBV28; J gene: TRBJ2-4; CDR3 protein: ASSSGGSPREQY
CDR3 length: 15; V gene: TRBV5-1; J gene: TRBJ2-3; CDR3 protein: ASSLRAGGVSTDTQY
CDR3 length: 16; V gene: TRBV7-9; J gene: TRBJ2-7; CDR3 protein: ASSLASIVRDKHYEQY
CDR3 length: 13; V gene: TRBV6-5; J gene: TRBJ2-5; CDR3 protein: ASSYSDRGRETQY
CDR3 length: 12; V gene: TRBV5-1; J gene: TRBJ2-5; CDR3 protein: ASSLDMGLASQY
CDR3 length: 14; V gene: TRBV20-1; J gene: TRBJ1-6; CDR3 protein: SARGVTGQVDSPLH
CDR3 length: 13; V gene: TRBV19; J gene: TRBJ1-1; CDR3 protein: ASSKQAREYTEAF
CDR3 length: 13; V gene: TRBV20-1; J gene: TRBJ1-2; CDR3 protein: SASYRGPSNYGYT
CDR3 length: 11; V gene: TRBV20-1; J gene: TRBJ2-7; CDR3 protein: SARLPATVEQY
CDR3 length: 15; V gene: TRBV27; J gene: TRBJ2-1; CDR3 protein: ASSPLGGQGAYNEQF
CDR3 length: 14; V gene: TRBV3-1; J gene: TRBJ2-1; CDR3 protein: ASSQLGLAGGNEQF
CDR3 length: 11; V gene: TRBV12-3/TRBV12-4; J gene: TRBJ1-1; CDR3 protein: ASSSQMNTEAF
CDR3 length: 14; V gene: TRBV27; J gene: TRBJ2-5; CDR3 protein: ASSLSIAGVKETQY
CDR3 length: 14; V gene: TRBV6-1; J gene: TRBJ1-1; CDR3 protein: ATKTGAPLMNTEAF
CDR3 length: 12; V gene: TRBV6-1; J gene: TRBJ1-2; CDR3 protein: ASSESLASDGYT
CDR3 length: 15; V gene: TRBV28; J gene: TRBJ2-1; CDR3 protein: ASRPTSGSAQGNEQF
CDR3 length: 16; V gene: TRBV5-6; J gene: TRBJ2-4; CDR3 protein: ASSFGLADVLAKNIQY
CDR3 length: 12; V gene: TRBV3-1; J gene: TRBJ1-6; CDR3 protein: AGSQAVYNSPLH
CDR3 length: 18; V gene: TRBV3-1; J gene: TRBJ2-5; CDR3 protein: ASSQEKASGGAGFEETQY
CDR3 length: 15; V gene: TRBV5-1; J gene: TRBJ2-5; CDR3 protein: ASSPGRGWGYQETQY
CDR3 length: 11; V gene: TRBV15; J gene: TRBJ2-1; CDR3 protein: ATSRDPYNEQF
CDR3 length: 12; V gene: TRBV3-1; J gene: TRBJ2-1; CDR3 protein: ASSQWSGYNEQF
CDR3 length: 13; V gene: TRBV11-1; J gene: TRBJ2-1; CDR3 protein: ASSDDGSPYNEQF
CDR3 length: 14; V gene: TRBV5-1; J gene: TRBJ2-5; CDR3 protein: ASSPGVRQAQETQY
CDR3 length: 12; V gene: TRBV5-5; J gene: TRBJ2-2; CDR3 protein: ASSHGSPGGELF
CDR3 length: 13; V gene: TRBV13; J gene: TRBJ2-1; CDR3 protein: ASSLGGAIRNERF
CDR3 length: 15; V gene: TRBV21-1; J gene: TRBJ1-2; CDR3 protein: ASSLISRAGSNYGYT
CDR3 length: 13; V gene: TRBV4-1; J gene: TRBJ2-7; CDR3 protein: ASSPRRLGLDEQY
CDR3 length: 12; V gene: TRBV27; J gene: .; CDR3 protein: ASSYGTGRFEQY
CDR3 length: 16; V gene: TRBV30; J gene: TRBJ1-1; CDR3 protein: AWSVRTGVLSMNTEAF
CDR3 length: 11; V gene: TRBV9; J gene: TRBJ2-7; CDR3 protein: ASGFTGADEQY
CDR3 length: 12; V gene: TRBV7-9; J gene: TRBJ1-3; CDR3 protein: ASSFFPAGNTIY
CDR3 length: 13; V gene: TRBV18; J gene: TRBJ2-7; CDR3 protein: ASSPTSDRDGEQY
CDR3 length: 13; V gene: TRBV15; J gene: TRBJ2-7; CDR3 protein: ATSREAGTGDEQY
CDR3 length: 16; V gene: TRBV9; J gene: TRBJ2-3; CDR3 protein: ASGFGLAVSPHTDTQY
CDR3 length: 15; V gene: TRBV7-6; J gene: TRBJ2-5; CDR3 protein: ASSYDRGYNPRETQY
CDR3 length: 13; V gene: TRBV3-1; J gene: TRBJ2-7; CDR3 protein: ASSPAAAGVGEQY
CDR3 length: 12; V gene: TRBV12-3/TRBV12-4; J gene: TRBJ2-3; CDR3 protein: ASSLGGVGDTQY
CDR3 length: 13; V gene: TRBV9; J gene: TRBJ1-5; CDR3 protein: ASSVGTVPNQPQH
CDR3 length: 12; V gene: TRBV12-3/TRBV12-4; J gene: TRBJ1-2; CDR3 protein: ATTRAAVVDGYT
CDR3 length: 11; V gene: TRBV28; J gene: TRBJ2-7; CDR3 protein: ATYRDTNYEQY
CDR3 length: 15; V gene: TRBV12-3/TRBV12-4; J gene: TRBJ2-3; CDR3 protein: ASSLGLAELSTDTQY
CDR3 length: 13; V gene: TRBV7-2; J gene: .; CDR3 protein: ASSPRLAASCEQY
CDR3 length: 12; V gene: TRBV18; J gene: TRBJ1-6; CDR3 protein: ASSPGRTNSPLH
CDR3 length: 12; V gene: TRBV9; J gene: TRBJ2-7; CDR3 protein: ASSVAGIGYEQY
CDR3 length: 13; V gene: TRBV29-1; J gene: TRBJ1-1; CDR3 protein: SVCNFGVGASEAF
CDR3 length: 13; V gene: TRBV20-1; J gene: TRBJ2-1; CDR3 protein: SAVPSGGWDNEQF
CDR3 length: 13; V gene: TRBV5-1; J gene: TRBJ2-7; CDR3 protein: ASSPGLAGVYEQY
CDR3 length: 11; V gene: TRBV5-1; J gene: TRBJ2-3; CDR3 protein: ASTPPSTDTQY
CDR3 length: 13; V gene: TRBV11-2; J gene: TRBJ2-1; CDR3 protein: ASSGIAGEFNEQF
CDR3 length: 12; V gene: TRBV10-3; J gene: TRBJ2-5; CDR3 protein: ASTRDREGETQY
CDR3 length: 14; V gene: TRBV7-6; J gene: TRBJ2-7; CDR3 protein: ASSLESGGSSYEQY
CDR3 length: 13; V gene: TRBV7-8; J gene: TRBJ2-7; CDR3 protein: ASSLDLAAAYEQY
CDR3 length: 12; V gene: TRBV5-1; J gene: TRBJ1-1; CDR3 protein: ASSIADRGTEAF
CDR3 length: 14; V gene: TRBV11-2; J gene: TRBJ2-1; CDR3 protein: ASSPNRLAGYSEQF